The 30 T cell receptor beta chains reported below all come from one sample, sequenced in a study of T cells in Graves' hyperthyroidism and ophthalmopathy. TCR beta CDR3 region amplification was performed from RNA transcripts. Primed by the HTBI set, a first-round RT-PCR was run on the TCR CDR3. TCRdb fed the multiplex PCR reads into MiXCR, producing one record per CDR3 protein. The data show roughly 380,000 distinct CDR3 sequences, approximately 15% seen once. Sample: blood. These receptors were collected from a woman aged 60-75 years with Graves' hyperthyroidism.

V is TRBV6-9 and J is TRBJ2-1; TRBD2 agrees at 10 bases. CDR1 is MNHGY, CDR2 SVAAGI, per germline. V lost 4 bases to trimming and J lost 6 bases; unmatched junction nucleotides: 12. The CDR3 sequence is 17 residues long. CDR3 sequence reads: CASSSFGPSGSGNEQFF. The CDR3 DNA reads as TGTGCCAGCAGTTCCTTTGGTCCTAGCGGGAGTGGCAATGAGCAGTTCTTC.

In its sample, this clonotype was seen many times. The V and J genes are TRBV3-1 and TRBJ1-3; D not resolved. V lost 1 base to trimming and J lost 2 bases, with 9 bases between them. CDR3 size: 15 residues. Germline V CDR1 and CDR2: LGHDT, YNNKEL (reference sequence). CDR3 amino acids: CASSQGPGTGNTIYF. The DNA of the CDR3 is TGTGCCAGCAGCCAAGGGCCGGGGACTGGAAACACCATATATTTT.

In nucleotides, the CDR3 is TGTGCCAGCAGCGTAGAGGGAGTCTCCTACGAGCAGTACTTC. Its protein is CASSVEGVSYEQYF. The chain carries TRBV9 and TRBJ2-7; possible D gene TRBD2, 5 bases. V lost 0 bases and J 0 bases, leaving 7 bases between the germline ends. The CDR3 extends over 14 amino acids. Germline-derived CDR1 and CDR2 are SGDLS and YYNGEE.

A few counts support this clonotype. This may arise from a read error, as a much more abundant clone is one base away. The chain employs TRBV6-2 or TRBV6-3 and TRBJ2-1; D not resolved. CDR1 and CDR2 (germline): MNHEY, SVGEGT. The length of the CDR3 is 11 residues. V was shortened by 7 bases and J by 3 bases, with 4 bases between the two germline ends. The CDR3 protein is CASTYYNEQFF. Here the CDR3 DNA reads TGTGCCAGCACCTACTACAATGAGCAGTTCTTC.

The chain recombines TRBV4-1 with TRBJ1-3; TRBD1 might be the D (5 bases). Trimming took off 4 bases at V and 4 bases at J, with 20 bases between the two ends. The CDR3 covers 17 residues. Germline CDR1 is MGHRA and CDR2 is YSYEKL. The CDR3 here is CASSPQQVSHGGNTIYF. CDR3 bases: TGCGCCAGCAGCCCACAACAGGTATCCCACGGGGGAAACACCATATATTTT.

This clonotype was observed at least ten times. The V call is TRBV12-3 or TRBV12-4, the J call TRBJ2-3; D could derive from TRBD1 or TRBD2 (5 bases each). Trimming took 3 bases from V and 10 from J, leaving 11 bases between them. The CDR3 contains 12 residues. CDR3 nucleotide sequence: TGTGCCAGCAGTTTTACTGAGGGGCCGCAGTATTTT. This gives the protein CASSFTEGPQYF.

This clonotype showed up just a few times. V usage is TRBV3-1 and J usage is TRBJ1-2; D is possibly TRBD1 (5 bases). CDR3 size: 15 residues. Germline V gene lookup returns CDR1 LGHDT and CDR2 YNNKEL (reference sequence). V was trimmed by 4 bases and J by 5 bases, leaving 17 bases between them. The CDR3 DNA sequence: TGTGCCAGCAGCCCTTCGACGGGACTGCTGTATGGCTACACCTTC. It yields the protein CASSPSTGLLYGYTF.

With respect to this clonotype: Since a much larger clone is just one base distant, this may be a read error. CDR3 protein: CASKAEQGTPGEVRPSYEQYF. The CDR3 DNA follows: TGTGCCAGCAAGGCGGAACAGGGTACTCCCGGGGAAGTCCGACCCTCCTACGAGCAGTACTTC. V is TRBV7-3 and J is TRBJ2-7, with D possibly matching TRBD1 (6 bases). CDR3 length equals 21 residues. CDR1 and CDR2 (germline): SGHTA, FQGTGA. Trimming stripped 7 bases from V and 0 bases from J, with 34 bases between.

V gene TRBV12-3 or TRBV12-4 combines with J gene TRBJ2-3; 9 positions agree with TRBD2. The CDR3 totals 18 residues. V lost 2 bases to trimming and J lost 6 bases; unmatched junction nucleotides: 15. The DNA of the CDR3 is TGTGCCAGCAGTTTATGGGCGGGAGGGCCGGGGTCTTTGGATACGCAGTATTTT. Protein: CASSLWAGGPGSLDTQYF.

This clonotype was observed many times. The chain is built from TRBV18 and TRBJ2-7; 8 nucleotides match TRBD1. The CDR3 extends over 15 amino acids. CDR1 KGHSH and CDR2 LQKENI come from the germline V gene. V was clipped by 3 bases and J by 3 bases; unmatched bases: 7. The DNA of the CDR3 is TGTGCCAGCTCACCTCCTGACAGGGGCAACTACGAGCAGTACTTC. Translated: CASSPPDRGNYEQYF.

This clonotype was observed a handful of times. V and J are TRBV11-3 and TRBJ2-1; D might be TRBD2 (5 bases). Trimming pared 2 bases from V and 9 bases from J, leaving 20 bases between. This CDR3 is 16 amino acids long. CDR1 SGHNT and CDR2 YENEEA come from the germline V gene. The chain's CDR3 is CASSLSLGQEDPEQFF. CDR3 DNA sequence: TGTGCCAGCAGCTTATCACTGGGCCAGGAGGATCCTGAGCAGTTCTTC.

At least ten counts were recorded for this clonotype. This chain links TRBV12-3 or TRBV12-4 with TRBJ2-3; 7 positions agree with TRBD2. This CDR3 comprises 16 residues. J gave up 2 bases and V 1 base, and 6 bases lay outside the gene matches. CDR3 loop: CASSLVGTTNTDTQYF. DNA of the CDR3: TGTGCCAGCAGTTTAGTCGGGACTACCAACACAGATACGCAGTATTTT.

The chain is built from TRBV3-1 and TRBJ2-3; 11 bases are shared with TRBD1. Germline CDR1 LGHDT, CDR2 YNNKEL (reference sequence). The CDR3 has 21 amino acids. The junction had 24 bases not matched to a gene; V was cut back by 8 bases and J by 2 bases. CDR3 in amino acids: CASSALPQSPGQGVITDTQYF. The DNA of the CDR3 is TGTGCCAGCTCAGCACTCCCTCAGTCCCCGGGACAGGGGGTGATCACAGATACGCAGTATTTT.

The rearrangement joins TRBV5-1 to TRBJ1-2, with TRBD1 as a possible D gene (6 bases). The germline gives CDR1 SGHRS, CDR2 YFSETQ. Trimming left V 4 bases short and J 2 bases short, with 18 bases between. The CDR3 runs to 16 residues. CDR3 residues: CASSPQQGSQNYGYTF. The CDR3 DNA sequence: TGCGCCAGCAGCCCACAACAGGGAAGTCAGAACTATGGCTACACCTTC.

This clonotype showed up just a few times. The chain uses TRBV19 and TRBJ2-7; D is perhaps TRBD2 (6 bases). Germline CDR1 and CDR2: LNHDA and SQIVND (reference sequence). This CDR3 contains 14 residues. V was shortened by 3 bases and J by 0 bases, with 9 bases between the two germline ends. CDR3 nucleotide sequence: TGTGCCAGTAGTATTTACGGGAGCTCCTACGAGCAGTACTTC. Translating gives CASSIYGSSYEQYF.

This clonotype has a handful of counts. The DNA for the CDR3 is TGTGCCAGCAGTTCCACTCGGGACTTCAAAAACATTCAGTACTTC. Protein sequence: CASSSTRDFKNIQYF. The V and J genes are TRBV28 and TRBJ2-4; D might be TRBD2 (6 bases). V was trimmed by 4 bases and J by 3 bases, leaving 13 bases between them. The CDR3 has 15 amino acids. Germline CDR1 reads MDHEN; CDR2 reads SYDVKM.

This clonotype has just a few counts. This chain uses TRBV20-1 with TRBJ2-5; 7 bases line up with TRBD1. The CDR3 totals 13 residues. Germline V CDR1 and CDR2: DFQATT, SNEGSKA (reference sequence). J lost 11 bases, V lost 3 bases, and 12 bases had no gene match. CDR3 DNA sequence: TGCAGTGCTAGTACCGGGACAGAATTCCTTCAGTACTTC. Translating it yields CSASTGTEFLQYF.

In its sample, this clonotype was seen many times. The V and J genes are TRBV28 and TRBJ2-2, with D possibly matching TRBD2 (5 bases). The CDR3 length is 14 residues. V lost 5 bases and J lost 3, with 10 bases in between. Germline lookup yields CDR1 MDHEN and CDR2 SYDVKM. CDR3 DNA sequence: TGTGCCAGCAGTCTTTTGGGAGACACCGGGGAGCTGTTTTTT. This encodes CASSLLGDTGELFF.

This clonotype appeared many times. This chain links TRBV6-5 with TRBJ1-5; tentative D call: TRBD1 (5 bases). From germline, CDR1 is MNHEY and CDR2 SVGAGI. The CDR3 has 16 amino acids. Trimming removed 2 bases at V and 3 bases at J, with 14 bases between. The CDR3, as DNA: TGTGCCAGCAGTTACCGGGGGGGGGGATCCAATCAGCCCCAGCATTTT. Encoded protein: CASSYRGGGSNQPQHF.

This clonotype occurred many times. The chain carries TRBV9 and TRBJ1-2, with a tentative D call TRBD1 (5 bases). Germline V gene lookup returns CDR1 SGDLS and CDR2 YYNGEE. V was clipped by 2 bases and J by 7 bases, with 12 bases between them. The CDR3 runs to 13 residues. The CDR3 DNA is TGTGCCAGCAGCGTTCAGGGCAGGTCTGGCTACACCTTC. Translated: CASSVQGRSGYTF.

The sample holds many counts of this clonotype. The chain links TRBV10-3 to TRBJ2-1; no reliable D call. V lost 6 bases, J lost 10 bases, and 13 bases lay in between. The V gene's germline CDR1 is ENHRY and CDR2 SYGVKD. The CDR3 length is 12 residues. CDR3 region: CAIRDNSGEQFF. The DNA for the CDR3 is TGTGCCATCAGAGATAACAGTGGGGAGCAGTTCTTC.

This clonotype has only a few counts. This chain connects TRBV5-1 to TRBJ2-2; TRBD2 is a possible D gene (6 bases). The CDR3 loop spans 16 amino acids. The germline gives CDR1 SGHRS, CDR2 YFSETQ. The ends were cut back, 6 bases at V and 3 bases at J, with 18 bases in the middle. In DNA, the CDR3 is TGCGCCAGCAACAATAGGAGGGGCGGGGACACCGGGGAGCTGTTTTTT. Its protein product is CASNNRRGGDTGELFF.

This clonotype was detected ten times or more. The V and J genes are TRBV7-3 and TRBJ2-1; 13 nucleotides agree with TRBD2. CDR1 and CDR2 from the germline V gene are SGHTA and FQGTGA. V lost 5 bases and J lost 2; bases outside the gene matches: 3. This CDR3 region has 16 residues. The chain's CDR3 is CASSPGLAGPYNEQFF. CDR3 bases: TGTGCCAGCAGCCCGGGACTAGCGGGGCCCTACAATGAGCAGTTCTTC.

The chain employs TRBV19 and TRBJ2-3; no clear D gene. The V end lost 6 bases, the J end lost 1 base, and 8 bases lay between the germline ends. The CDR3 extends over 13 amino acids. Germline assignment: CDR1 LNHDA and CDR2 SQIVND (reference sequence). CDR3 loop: CASRGEGTDTQYF. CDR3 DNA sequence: TGTGCCAGTAGGGGCGAGGGCACAGATACGCAGTATTTT.

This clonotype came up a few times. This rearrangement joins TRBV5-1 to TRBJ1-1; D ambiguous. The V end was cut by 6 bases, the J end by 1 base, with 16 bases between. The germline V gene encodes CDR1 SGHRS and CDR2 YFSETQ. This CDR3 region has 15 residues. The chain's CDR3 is CASKGTGTRNTEAFF. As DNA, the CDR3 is TGCGCCAGCAAGGGAACGGGCACGAGGAACACTGAAGCTTTCTTT.

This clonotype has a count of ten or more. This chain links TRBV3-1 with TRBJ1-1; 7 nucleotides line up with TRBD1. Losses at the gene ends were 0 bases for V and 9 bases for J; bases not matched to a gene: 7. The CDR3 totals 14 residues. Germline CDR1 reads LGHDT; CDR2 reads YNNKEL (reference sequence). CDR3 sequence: CASSQDPRGGKAFF. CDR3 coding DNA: TGTGCCAGCAGCCAAGATCCCAGAGGGGGCAAAGCTTTCTTT.

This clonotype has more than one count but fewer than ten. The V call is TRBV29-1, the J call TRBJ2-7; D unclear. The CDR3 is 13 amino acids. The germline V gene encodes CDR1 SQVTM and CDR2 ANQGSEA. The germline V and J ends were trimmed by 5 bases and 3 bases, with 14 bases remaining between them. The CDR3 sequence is CSVFQPPNYEQYF. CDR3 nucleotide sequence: TGCAGCGTTTTCCAGCCACCAAACTACGAGCAGTACTTC.

The CDR3 spells CASSSPTSGHTGELFF. CDR3 in DNA: TGTGCCAGTAGTTCCCCGACTAGCGGGCACACCGGGGAGCTGTTTTTT. The rearrangement uses TRBV19 and TRBJ2-2, with TRBD2 identical over 10 bases. The CDR3 loop spans 16 amino acids. CDR1 LNHDA and CDR2 SQIVND come from the germline V gene (reference sequence). J lost 3 bases, V lost 5 bases, and 6 bases had no gene match.

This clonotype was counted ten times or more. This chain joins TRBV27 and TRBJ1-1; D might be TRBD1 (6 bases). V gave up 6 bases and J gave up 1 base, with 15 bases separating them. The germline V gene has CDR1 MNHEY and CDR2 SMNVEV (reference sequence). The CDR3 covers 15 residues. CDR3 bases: TGTGCCAGCAGCGAGATTTTACAGGGGAACACTGAAGCTTTCTTT. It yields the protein CASSEILQGNTEAFF.

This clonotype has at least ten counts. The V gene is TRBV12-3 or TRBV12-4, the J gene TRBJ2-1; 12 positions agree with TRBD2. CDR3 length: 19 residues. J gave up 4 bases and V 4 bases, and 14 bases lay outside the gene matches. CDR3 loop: CASSSAGTSGSTWYNEQFF. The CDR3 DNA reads TGTGCCAGCAGTTCTGCCGGGACTAGCGGGTCAACATGGTACAATGAGCAGTTCTTC.